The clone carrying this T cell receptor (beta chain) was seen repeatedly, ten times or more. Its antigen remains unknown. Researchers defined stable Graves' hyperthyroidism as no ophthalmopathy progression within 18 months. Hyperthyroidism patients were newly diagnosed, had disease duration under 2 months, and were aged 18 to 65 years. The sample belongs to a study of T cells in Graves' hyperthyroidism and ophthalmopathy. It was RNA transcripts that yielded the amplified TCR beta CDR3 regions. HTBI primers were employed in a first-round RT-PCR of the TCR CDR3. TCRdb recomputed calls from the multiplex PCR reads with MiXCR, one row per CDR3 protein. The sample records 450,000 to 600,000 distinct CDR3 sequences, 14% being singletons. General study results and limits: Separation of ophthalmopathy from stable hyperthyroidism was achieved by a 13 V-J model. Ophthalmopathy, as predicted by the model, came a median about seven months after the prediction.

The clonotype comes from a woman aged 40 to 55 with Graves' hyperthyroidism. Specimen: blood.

The CDR3 DNA reads as TGTGCCAGCAGCACCCCCAGCGAGACTCTGCATTTCACAGATACGCAGTATTTT. The encoded protein is CASSTPSETLHFTDTQYF. The genes are TRBV7-9 and TRBJ2-3; no firm D call. Germline CDR1 reads SEHNR; CDR2 reads FQNEAQ (reference sequence). CDR3 length: 18 amino acids. Trimming took off 5 bases at V and 2 bases at J, with 23 bases between the two ends.